The 5 T cell receptor beta chains listed next were all sequenced from one sample in a study of blood T cells in healthy people across ages (dated by TCRdb to 2014 to 2015). Receptor libraries were prepared by 5' RACE. Instrument used: Illumina HiSeq 2500. The second PCR ran for about 7 to 11 cycles and used a J-beta primer mix along with a sample-barcoded 5' primer. The public reads were quality trimmed at Q25 with fastp and then assembled into clones with MiXCR by TCRdb, keeping productive beta chains. Each CDR3 protein gets just one entry, which takes the most common genes and DNA from the rows behind it. Counted in this sample were about 600,000 distinct CDR3 sequences; around 48% of them appeared once. Approximately 25% of the sample lies in the top ten. The sequencing input was blood. These receptor sequences come from a man older than 75 in good health.

This clonotype was counted a single time. The chain has TRBV20-1 and TRBJ2-1, with TRBD2 identical over 7 bases. This CDR3 contains 17 residues. CDR1 DFQATT and CDR2 SNEGSKA come from the germline V gene (reference sequence). V gave up 0 bases and J gave up 7 bases; unmatched junction bases: 15. The CDR3 sequence: CSARDAGAKGVGNEQFF. The CDR3 nucleotides read TGCAGTGCTAGAGATGCGGGAGCTAAGGGTGTTGGGAATGAGCAGTTCTTC.

This clonotype came up a few times. J is TRBJ2-7 and V is TRBV20-1; TRBD1 might be the D (6 bases). CDR3 length: 12 residues. V lost 8 bases, J lost 4 bases, and 15 bases lay in between. Germline CDR1 is DFQATT and CDR2 is SNEGSKA (reference sequence). CDR3 protein: CSPLAGAYEQYF. Written as DNA, the CDR3 is TGCAGTCCCCTGGCAGGGGCGTACGAGCAGTACTTC.

DNA of the CDR3: TGTGCCAGCAGTGATCAGATCGATACGCAGTATTTT. This translates into CASSDQIDTQYF. J is TRBJ2-3 and V is TRBV6-1; D gene unclear. The germline V gene has CDR1 MNHNS and CDR2 SASEGT. The CDR3 sequence is 12 residues long. V dropped 3 bases and J dropped 6 bases, with 7 bases sitting between them.

This clonotype was observed a handful of times. V usage is TRBV6-5 and J usage is TRBJ2-7; 7 bases line up with TRBD2. J was trimmed by 1 base and V by 6 bases; bases with no gene match: 9. The CDR3 contains 15 residues. Germline-derived CDR1 and CDR2 are MNHEY and SVGAGI. The CDR3 coding sequence is TGTGCCAGCAGCAAGGGAGCGGGAAAGTCCTACGAGCAGTACTTC. This codes for CASSKGAGKSYEQYF.

This clonotype was detected a few times. This chain joins TRBV9 and TRBJ2-3; tentatively, D is TRBD1 or TRBD2 (6 bases each). Trimming took off 1 base at V and 4 bases at J, with 13 bases between the two ends. The CDR3 extends over 15 amino acids. The germline V gene has CDR1 SGDLS and CDR2 YYNGEE. CDR3 residues: CASSVSPGAPDTQYF. In nucleotides, the CDR3 is TGTGCCAGCAGCGTATCCCCGGGGGCCCCAGATACGCAGTATTTT.